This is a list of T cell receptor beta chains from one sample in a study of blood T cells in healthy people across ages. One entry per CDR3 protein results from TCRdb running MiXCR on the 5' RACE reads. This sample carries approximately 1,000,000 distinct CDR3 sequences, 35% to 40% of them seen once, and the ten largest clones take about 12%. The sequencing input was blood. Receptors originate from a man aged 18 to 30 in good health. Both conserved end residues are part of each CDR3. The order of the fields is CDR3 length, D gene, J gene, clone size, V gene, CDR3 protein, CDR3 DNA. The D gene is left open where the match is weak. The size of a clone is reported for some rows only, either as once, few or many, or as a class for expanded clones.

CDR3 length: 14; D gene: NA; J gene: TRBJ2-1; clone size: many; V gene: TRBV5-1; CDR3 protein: CASSFTGPYNEQFF; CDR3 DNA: TGTGCCAGCAGCTTTACGGGACCCTACAATGAGCAGTTCTTC
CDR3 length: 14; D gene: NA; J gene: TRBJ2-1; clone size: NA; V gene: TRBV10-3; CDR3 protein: CAISAGSSYNEQFF; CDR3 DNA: TGTGCCATCAGTGCCGGCAGCTCCTACAATGAGCAGTTCTTC
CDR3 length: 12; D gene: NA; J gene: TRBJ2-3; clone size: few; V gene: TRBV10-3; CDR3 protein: CAQGPSTDTQYF; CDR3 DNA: TGTGCCCAGGGGCCTAGCACAGATACGCAGTATTTT
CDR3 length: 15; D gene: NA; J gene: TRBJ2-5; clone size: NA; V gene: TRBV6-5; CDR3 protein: CASSYGTYRRETQYF; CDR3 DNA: TGTGCCAGCAGTTACGGGACCTACCGGCGGGAGACCCAGTACTTC
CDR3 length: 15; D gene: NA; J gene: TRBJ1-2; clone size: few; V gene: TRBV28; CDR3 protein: CASSLSGGTYYGYTF; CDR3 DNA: TGTGCCAGCAGTTTATCGGGGGGGACGTACTATGGCTACACCTTC
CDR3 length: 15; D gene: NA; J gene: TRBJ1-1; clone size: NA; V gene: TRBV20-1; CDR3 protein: CSARDLSRMNTEAFF; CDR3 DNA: TGCAGTGCTAGAGATCTTAGCCGAATGAACACTGAAGCTTTCTTT
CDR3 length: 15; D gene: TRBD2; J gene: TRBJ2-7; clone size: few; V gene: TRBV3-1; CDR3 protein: CASSPGRGNSREQYF; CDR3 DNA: TGTGCCAGCAGCCCGGGGAGGGGAAACTCGCGGGAGCAGTACTTC
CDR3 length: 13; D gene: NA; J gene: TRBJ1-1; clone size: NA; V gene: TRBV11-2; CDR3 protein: CASSLDTPTEAFF; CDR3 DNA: TGTGCCAGCAGCTTAGATACTCCCACTGAAGCTTTCTTT
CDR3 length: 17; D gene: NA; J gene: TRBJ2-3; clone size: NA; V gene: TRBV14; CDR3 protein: CASSQDRGYLATDTQYF; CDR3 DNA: TGTGCCAGCAGCCAAGATCGTGGCTACCTAGCCACAGATACGCAGTATTTT
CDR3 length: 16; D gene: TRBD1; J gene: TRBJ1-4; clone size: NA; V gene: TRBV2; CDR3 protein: CASSVDRGLTNEKLFF; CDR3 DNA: TGTGCCAGCAGTGTGGACAGGGGGCTAACTAATGAAAAACTGTTTTTT
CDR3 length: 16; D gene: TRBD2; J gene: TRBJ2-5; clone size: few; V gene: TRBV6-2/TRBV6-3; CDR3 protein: CASSRTSGALQETQYF; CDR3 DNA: TGTGCCAGCAGCCGGACTAGCGGGGCCCTACAAGAGACCCAGTACTTC
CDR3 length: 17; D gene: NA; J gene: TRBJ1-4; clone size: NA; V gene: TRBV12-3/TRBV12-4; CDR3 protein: CASSNREGGSPNEKLFF; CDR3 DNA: TGTGCCAGCAGCAACAGGGAGGGGGGTTCTCCTAATGAAAAACTGTTTTTT
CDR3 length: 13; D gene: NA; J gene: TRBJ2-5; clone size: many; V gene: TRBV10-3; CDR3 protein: CAISEGAQETQYF; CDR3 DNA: TGTGCCATCAGTGAGGGGGCCCAAGAGACCCAGTACTTC
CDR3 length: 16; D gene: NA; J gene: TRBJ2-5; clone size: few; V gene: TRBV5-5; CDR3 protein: CASSLVTGEAQETQYF; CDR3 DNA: TGTGCCAGCAGCTTGGTAACAGGGGAGGCCCAAGAGACCCAGTACTTC
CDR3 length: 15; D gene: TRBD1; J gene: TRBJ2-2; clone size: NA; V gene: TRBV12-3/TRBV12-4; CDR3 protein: CASSPDRVGTGELFF; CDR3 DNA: TGTGCCAGCAGCCCTGACAGGGTTGGGACCGGGGAGCTGTTTTTT
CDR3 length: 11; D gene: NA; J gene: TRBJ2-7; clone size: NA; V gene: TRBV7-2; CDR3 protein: CASSKAYEQYF; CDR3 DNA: TGTGCCAGCAGCAAGGCCTACGAGCAGTACTTC
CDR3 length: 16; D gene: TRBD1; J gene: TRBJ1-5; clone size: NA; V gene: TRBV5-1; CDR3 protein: CASSSRRDSSNQPQHF; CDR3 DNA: TGCGCCAGCAGCTCCAGGCGGGACAGTAGCAATCAGCCCCAGCATTTT
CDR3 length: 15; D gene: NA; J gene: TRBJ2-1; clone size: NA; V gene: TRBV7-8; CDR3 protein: CASSLEVGRYNEQFF; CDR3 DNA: TGTGCCAGCAGCTTAGAAGTAGGGAGGTACAATGAGCAGTTCTTC
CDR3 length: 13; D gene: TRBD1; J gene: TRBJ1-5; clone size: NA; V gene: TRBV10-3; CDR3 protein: CAISRTGEQPQHF; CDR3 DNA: TGTGCCATCAGTCGGACAGGGGAACAGCCCCAGCATTTT
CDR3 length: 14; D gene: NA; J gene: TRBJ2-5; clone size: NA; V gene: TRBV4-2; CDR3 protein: CASSPRPGLETQYF; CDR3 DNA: TGTGCCAGCAGCCCCCGCCCGGGGTTAGAGACCCAGTACTTC
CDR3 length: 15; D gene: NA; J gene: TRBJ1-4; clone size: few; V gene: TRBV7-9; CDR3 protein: CASSSEHATNEKLFF; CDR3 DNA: TGTGCCAGCAGCTCAGAACACGCAACTAATGAAAAACTGTTTTTT
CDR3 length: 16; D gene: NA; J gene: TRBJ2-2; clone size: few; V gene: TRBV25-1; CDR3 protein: CASKRQRMANTGELFF; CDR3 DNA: TGTGCCAGCAAGCGACAGAGAATGGCGAACACCGGGGAGCTGTTTTTT
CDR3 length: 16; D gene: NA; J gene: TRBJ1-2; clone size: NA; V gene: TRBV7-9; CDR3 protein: CASSPPVGGVNYGYTF; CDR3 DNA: TGTGCCAGCAGCCCCCCGGTGGGGGGGGTAAACTATGGCTACACCTTC
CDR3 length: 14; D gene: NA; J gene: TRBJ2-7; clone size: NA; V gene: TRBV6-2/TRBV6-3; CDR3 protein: CASSSGTLNYEQYF; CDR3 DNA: TGTGCCAGCAGTTCCGGGACCTTAAACTACGAGCAGTACTTC
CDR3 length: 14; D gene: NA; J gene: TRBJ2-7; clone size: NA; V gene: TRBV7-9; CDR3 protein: CASSAAPRIYEQYF; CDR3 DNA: TGTGCCAGCAGCGCCGCCCCCAGAATCTACGAGCAGTACTTC
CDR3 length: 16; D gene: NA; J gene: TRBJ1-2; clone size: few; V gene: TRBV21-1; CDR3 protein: CASSPKGSICTYGYTF; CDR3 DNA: TGTGCCAGCAGCCCCAAAGGGTCGATCTGTACCTATGGCTACACCTTC